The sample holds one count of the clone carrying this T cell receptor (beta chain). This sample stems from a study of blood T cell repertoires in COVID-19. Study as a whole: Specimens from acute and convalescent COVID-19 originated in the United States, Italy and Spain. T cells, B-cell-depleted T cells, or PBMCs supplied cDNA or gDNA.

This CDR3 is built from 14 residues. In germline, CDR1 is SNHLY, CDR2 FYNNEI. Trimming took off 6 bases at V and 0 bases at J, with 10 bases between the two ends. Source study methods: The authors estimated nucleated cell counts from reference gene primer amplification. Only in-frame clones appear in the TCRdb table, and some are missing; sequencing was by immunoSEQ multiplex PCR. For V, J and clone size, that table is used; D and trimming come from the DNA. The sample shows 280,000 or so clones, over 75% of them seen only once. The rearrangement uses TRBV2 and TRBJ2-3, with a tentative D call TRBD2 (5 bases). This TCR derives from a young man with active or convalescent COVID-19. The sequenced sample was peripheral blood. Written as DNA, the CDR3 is TGTGCCAGCAGGAGAATAGCGAGCACAGATACGCAGTATTTT. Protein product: CASRRIASTDTQYF.